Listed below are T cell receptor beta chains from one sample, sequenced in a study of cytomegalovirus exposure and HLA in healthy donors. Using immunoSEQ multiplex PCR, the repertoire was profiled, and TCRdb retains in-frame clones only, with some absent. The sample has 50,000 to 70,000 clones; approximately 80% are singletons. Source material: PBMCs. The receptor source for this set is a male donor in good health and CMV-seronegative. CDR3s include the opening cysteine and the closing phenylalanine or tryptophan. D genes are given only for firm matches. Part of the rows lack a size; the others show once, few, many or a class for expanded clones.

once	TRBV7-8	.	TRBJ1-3	TGTGCCAGCAGCAGAGCGACAGCTACTGGAAACACCATATATTTT	CASSRATATGNTIYF
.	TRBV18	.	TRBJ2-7	TGTGCCAGCTCACCGACACCCCCCAGGTCCATTGAATACGAGCAGTACTTC	CASSPTPPRSIEYEQYF
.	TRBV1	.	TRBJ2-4	TGCACCAGCAGCCAAGAGGCGGACAGGCAAAACATTCAGTACTTC	CTSSQEADRQNIQYF
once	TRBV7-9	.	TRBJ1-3	TGTGCCAGCAGCTTACCGGGAAACACCATATATTTT	CASSLPGNTIYF
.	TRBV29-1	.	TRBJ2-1	TGCAGCGTTTCCCACTCTCTCGGGGTCTGGGGATCCAATGAGCAGTTCTTC	CSVSHSLGVWGSNEQFF
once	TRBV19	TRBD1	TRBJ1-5	TGTGCCAGCAAGTTGGACAGGGGGGGATATCAGCCCCAGCATTTT	CASKLDRGGYQPQHF
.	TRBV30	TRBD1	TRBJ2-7	TGTGCCTGGGGCCGGGACAGCTACGAGCAGTACTTC	CAWGRDSYEQYF
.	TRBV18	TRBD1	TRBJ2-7	TGTGCCAGCTCACCGCCCCCAGGGGGCAACGAGCAGTACTTC	CASSPPPGGNEQYF
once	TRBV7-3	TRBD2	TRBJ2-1	TGTGCCAGCAGCACCGGACTAGCGGGGGACTACAATGAGCAGTTCTTC	CASSTGLAGDYNEQFF
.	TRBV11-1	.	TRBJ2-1	TGTGCCAGCAGCTTGGGCGTACGCTCCTACAATGAGCAGTTCTTC	CASSLGVRSYNEQFF